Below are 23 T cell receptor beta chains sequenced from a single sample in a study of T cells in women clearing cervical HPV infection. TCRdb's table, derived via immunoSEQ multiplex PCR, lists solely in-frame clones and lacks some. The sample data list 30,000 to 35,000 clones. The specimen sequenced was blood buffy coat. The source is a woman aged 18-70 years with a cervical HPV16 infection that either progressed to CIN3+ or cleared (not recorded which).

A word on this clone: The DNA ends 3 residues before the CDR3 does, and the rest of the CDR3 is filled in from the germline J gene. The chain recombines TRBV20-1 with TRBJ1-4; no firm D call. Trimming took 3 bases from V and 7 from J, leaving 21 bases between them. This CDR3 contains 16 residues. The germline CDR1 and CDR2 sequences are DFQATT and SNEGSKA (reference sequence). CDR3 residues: CSARDSIDTRIEKLFF. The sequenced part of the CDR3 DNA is TGCAGTGCTAGGGATTCTATCGACACGAGGATTGAAAAA.

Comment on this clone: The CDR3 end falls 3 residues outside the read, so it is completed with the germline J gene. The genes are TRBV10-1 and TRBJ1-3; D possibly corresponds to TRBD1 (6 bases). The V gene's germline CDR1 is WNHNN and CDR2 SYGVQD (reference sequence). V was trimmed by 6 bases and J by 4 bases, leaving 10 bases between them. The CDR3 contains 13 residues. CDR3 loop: CASSGTRGNTIYF. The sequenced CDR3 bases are TGCGCCAGCAGCGGGACACGCGGAAACACC.

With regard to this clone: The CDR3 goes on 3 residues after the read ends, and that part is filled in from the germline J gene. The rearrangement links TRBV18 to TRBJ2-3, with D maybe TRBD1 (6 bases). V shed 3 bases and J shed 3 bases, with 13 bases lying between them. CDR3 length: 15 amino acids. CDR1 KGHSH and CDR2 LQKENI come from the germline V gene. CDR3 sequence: CASSPTSQGTDTQYF. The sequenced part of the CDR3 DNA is TGTGCCAGCTCACCCACCTCCCAGGGGACAGATACG.

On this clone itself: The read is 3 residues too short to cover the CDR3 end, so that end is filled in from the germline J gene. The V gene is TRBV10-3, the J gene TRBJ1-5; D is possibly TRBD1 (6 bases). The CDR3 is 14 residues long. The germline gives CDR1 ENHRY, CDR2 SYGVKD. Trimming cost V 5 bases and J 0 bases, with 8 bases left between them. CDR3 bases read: TGTGCCATCAGTCCGGACAGTAGCAATCAGCCC. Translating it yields CAISPDSSNQP. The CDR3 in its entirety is CAISPDSSNQPQHF.

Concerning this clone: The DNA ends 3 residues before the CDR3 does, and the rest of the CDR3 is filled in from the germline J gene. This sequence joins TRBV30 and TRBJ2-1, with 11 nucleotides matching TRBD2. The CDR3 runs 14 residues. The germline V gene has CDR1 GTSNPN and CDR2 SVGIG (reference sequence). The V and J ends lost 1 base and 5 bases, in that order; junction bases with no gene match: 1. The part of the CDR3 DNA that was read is TGTGCCTGGAGTGGACTAGCGGGAAACAATGAG. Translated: CAWSGLAGNNE. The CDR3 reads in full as CAWSGLAGNNEQFF. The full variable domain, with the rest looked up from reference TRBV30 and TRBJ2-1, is SQTIHQWPATLVQPVGSPLSLECTVEGTSNPNLYWYRQAAGRGLQLLFYSVGIGQISSEVPQNLSASRPQDRQFILSSKKLLLSDSGFYLCAWSGLAGNNEQFFGPGTRLTVL.

The CDR3: CSARDRRVPYNEQFF. The sequenced CDR3 bases are TGCAGTGCTAGAGATCGAAGGGTCCCTTACAATGAG. The chain links TRBV20-1 to TRBJ2-1; D gene uncertain. The read ends 3 residues before the CDR3 terminus; that terminus is restored from the germline J gene. The CDR3 consists of 15 residues. Trimming left V 0 bases short and J 4 bases short, with 13 bases between. Germline V gene data show CDR1 as DFQATT and CDR2 as SNEGSKA (reference sequence).

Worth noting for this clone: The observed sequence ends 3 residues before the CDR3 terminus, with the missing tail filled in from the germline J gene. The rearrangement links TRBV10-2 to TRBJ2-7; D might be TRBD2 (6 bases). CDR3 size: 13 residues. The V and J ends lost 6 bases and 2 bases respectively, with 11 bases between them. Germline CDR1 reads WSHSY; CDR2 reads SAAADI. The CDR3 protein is CASRLALTYEQYF. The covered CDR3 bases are TGCGCCAGCAGACTAGCCCTAACCTACGAG.

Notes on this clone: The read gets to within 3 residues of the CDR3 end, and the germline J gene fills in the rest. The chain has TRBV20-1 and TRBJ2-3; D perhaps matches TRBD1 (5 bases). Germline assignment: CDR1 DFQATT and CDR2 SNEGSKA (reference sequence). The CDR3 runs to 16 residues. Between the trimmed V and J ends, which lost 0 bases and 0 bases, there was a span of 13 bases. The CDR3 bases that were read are TGCAGTGCTAGAGATTGGCAGGGTCAAAGCACAGATACG. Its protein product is CSARDWQGQSTDT. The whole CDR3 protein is CSARDWQGQSTDTQYF.

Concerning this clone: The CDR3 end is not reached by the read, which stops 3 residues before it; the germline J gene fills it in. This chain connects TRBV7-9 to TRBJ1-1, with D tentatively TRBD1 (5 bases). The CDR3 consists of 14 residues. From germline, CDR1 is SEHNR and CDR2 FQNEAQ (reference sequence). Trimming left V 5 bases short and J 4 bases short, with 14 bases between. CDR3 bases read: TGTGCCAGCAGCCAAGAAGGGGTCGGCACTGAA. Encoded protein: CASSQEGVGTE. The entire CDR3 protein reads CASSQEGVGTEAFF.

The CDR3 bases that were read are TGTGCCAGCACGAACAGGGCTAATGAG. As protein: CASTNRANE. The CDR3 in its entirety is CASTNRANEQFF. V usage is TRBV19 and J usage is TRBJ2-1, with D possibly matching TRBD1 (6 bases). The read comes to an end 3 residues before the CDR3 does, leaving the germline J gene to fill in the end. This CDR3 has 12 amino acids. The V and J ends lost 9 bases and 7 bases respectively, with 13 bases between them. The V gene's germline CDR1 is LNHDA and CDR2 SQIVND (reference sequence).

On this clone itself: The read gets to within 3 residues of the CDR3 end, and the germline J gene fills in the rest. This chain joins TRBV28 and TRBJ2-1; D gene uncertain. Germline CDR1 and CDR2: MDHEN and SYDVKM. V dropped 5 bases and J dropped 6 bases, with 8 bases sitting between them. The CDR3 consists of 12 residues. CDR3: CASSPRFNEQFF. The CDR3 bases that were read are TGTGCCAGCAGTCCACGGTTCAATGAG.

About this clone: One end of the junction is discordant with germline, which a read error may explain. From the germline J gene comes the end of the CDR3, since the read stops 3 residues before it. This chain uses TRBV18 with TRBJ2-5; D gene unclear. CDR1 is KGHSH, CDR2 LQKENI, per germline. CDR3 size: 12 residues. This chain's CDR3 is CASSSPLGTQYF. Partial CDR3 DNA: TGTGCCAGCTCATCACCGCTAGGGACC.

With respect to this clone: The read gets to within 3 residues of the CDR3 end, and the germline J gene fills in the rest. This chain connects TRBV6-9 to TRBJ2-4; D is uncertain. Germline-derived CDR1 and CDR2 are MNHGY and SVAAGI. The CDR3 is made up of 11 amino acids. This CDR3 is CASADIYGQYF. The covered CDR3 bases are TGTGCCAGCGCAGACATCTATGGT.

The sequenced CDR3 bases are TGTGCCATCGGTGGACGGGTAACAGATACG. Translation: CAIGGRVTDT. The whole CDR3 protein is CAIGGRVTDTQYF. The V gene is TRBV10-3, the J gene TRBJ2-3, with D unclear. The sequenced fragment ends 3 residues before the CDR3 boundary, so the rest is inferred from the germline J gene. The V end lost 8 bases, the J end lost 3 bases, and 12 bases lay between the germline ends. CDR3 size: 13 residues. Germline values: CDR1 ENHRY, CDR2 SYGVKD.

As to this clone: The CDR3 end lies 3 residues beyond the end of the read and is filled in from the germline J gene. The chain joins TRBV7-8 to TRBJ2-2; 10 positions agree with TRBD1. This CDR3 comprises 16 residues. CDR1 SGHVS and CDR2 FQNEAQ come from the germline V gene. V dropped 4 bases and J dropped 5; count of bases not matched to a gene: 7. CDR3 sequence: CASSSIRTGGTGELFF. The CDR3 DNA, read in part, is TGTGCCAGCAGCTCAATTCGGACAGGGGGGACCGGGGAG.

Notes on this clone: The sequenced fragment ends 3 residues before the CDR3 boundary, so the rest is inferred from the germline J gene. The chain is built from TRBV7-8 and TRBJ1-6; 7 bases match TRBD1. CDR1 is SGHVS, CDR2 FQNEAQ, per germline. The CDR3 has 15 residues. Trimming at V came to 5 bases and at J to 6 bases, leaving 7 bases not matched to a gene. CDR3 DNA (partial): TGTGCCAGCAGCCGTATGACAGGGTTTAATTCACCC. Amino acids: CASSRMTGFNSP. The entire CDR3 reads CASSRMTGFNSPLHF.

CDR3: CASHKGSKRQYKNTGELFF. The sequenced part of the CDR3 DNA is TGTGCCAGTCACAAGGGGAGCAAGAGACAGTACAAGAACACCGGGGAG. The gene calls are TRBV19 and TRBJ2-2; D is perhaps TRBD1 or TRBD2 (5 bases each). Read coverage stops 3 residues before the CDR3 terminus; the germline J gene supplies the remainder. The CDR3 totals 19 residues. Trimming cost V 8 bases and J 1 base, with 26 bases left between them. The germline V gene encodes CDR1 LNHDA and CDR2 SQIVND (reference sequence).

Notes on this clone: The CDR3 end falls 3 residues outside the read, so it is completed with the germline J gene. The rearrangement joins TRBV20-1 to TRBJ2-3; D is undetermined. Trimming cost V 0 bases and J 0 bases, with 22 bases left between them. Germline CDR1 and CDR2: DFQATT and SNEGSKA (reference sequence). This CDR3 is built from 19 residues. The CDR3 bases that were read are TGCAGTGCTAGAGATTGGGTAGCTAAGATTAGGTCTAGCACAGATACG. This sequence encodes CSARDWVAKIRSSTDT. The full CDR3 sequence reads CSARDWVAKIRSSTDTQYF.

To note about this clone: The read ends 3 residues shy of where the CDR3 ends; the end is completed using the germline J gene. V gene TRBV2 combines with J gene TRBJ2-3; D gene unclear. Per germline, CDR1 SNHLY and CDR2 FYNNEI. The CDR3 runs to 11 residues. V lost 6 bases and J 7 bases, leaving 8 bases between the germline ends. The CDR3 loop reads CASSAIYTQYF. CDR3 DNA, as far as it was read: TGTGCCAGCAGCGCGATTTATACG.

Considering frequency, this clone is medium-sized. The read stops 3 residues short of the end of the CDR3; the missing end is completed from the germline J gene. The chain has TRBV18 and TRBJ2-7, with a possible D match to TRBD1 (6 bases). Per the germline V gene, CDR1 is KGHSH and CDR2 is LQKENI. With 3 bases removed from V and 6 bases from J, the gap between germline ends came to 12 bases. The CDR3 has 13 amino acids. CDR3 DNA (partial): TGTGCCAGCTCACCCCAGGGGAATTCCGAG. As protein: CASSPQGNSE. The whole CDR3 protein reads CASSPQGNSEQYF.

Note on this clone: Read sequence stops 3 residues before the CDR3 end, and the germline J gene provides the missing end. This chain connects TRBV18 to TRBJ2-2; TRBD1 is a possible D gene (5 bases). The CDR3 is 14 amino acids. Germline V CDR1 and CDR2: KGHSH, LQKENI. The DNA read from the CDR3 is TGTGCCAGCTCAGACCGAGACAGTCATTCACCG. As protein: CASSDRDSHSP. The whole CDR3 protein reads CASSDRDSHSPLFF.

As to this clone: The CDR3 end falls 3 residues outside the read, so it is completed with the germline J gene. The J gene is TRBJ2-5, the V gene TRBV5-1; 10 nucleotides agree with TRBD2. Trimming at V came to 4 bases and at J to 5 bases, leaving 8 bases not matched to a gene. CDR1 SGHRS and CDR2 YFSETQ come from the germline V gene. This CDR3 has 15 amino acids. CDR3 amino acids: CASSIQTSGAETQYF. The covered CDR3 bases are TGCGCCAGCAGCATCCAAACTAGCGGGGCGGAGACC.

This CDR3 reads CASSPERGLAGETQYF. CDR3 DNA (partial): TGTGCCAGCTCACCGGAGCGGGGACTAGCGGGGGAGACG. This sequence joins TRBV18 and TRBJ2-3, with 14 bases lining up with TRBD2. The CDR3 is cut off 3 residues early in the read; its end comes from the germline J gene. Germline lookup yields CDR1 KGHSH and CDR2 LQKENI. This CDR3 has 16 amino acids.